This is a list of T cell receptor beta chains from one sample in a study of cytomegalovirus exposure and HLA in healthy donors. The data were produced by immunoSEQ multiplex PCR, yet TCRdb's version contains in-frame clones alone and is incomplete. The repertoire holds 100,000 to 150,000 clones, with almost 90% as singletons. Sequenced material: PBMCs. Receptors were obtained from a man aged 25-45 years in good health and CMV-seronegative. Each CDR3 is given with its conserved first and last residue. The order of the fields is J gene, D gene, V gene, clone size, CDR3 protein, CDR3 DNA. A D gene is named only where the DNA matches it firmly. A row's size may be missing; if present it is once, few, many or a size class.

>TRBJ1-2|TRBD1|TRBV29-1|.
CSVLTGGYGYTF
TGCAGCGTTCTGACAGGGGGGTATGGCTACACCTTC
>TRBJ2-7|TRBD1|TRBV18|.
CASSPWGPGGSGEQYF
TGTGCCAGCTCACCATGGGGGCCAGGGGGCTCCGGCGAGCAGTACTTC
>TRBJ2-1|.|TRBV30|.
CAWSGWARNEQFF
TGTGCCTGGAGTGGGTGGGCCCGCAATGAGCAGTTCTTC
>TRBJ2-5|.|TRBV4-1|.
CASSQEPGQGFSGIQETQYF
TGCGCCAGCAGCCAAGAACCCGGACAAGGGTTCTCTGGGATTCAAGAGACCCAGTACTTC
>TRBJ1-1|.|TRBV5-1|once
CASSQVLPNTEAFF
TGCGCCAGCAGCCAGGTGCTCCCGAACACTGAAGCTTTCTTT
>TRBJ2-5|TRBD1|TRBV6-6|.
CASSYQGARETQYF
TGTGCCAGCAGTTACCAGGGGGCGAGAGAGACCCAGTACTTC
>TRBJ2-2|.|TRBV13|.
CASSSEVGGGTGELFF
TGTGCCAGCAGCTCAGAGGTCGGAGGCGGCACCGGGGAGCTGTTTTTT
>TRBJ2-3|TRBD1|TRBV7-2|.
CASSRGQMSGDTQYF
TGTGCCAGCAGCCGGGGACAGATGTCAGGAGATACGCAGTATTTT
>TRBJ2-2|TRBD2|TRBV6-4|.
CASSESGLAGDTGELFF
TGTGCCAGCAGTGAGTCGGGACTAGCGGGGGACACCGGGGAGCTGTTTTTT
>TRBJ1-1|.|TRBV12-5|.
CASGTRWTEAFF
TGTGCTAGTGGCACCCGGTGGACTGAAGCTTTCTTT
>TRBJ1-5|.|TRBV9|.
CASSPADQPQHF
TGTGCCAGCAGCCCCGCAGATCAGCCCCAGCATTTT
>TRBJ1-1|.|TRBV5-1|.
CASSLSGGDTEAFF
TGCGCCAGCAGCTTGAGCGGGGGGGACACTGAAGCTTTCTTT
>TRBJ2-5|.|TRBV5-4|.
CASSLQGRETQYF
TGTGCCAGCAGCTTACAGGGACGAGAGACCCAGTACTTC
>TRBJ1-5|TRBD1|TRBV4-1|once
CASSHGQGDHQPQHF
TGCGCCAGCAGCCATGGACAGGGGGACCATCAGCCCCAGCATTTT
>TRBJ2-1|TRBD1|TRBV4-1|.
CASSQPGQGFNEQFF
TGCGCCAGCAGCCAGCCGGGACAGGGGTTCAATGAGCAGTTCTTC